This T cell receptor beta chain was sequenced in a study of T cells after somatic rescue of genetic block. This clone was seen just once. The germline gives CDR1 LNHDA, CDR2 SQIVND (reference sequence). Trimming removed 8 bases from V and 2 bases from J; junction bases left unmatched: 2. There are 13 residues in the CDR3. The table came from immunoSEQ multiplex PCR; TCRdb's copy has only in-frame clones and leaves some out. The sample carries more than 70,000 clones, approximately 90% recorded once. The sequenced sample consisted of peripheral blood mononuclear cells (PBMCs). This chain links TRBV19 with TRBJ2-3; 9 nucleotides align to TRBD1. The receptor was derived from a woman aged 18-29 years. The CDR3 DNA sequence: TGTGCCAGTGGGACAGGGCCCACAGATACGCAGTATTTT. It yields the protein CASGTGPTDTQYF.